Shown below are 14 T cell receptor beta chains from a single sample sequenced in a study of CD8 T cells in Susac syndrome. Reverse transcription of 0.5 to 1 ug RNA was carried out with random hexamers. TCRdb reprocessed the immunoSEQ multiplex PCR reads with MiXCR, giving one entry per CDR3 protein. Among about 190,000 distinct CDR3 sequences listed, roughly 94% were seen once. What was sequenced was CD4+ T cells from PBMCs. The source of these receptors is a human donor in good health.

This clonotype was counted only a few times. The chain links TRBV20-1 to TRBJ1-5; TRBD1 matches 7 bases. The CDR3 has 12 residues. V was pared by 3 bases and J by 7 bases, with 3 bases of the junction left unmatched. CDR1 is DFQATT and CDR2 is SNEGSKA in the germline V gene (reference sequence). The CDR3 DNA follows: TGCAGTGCTAGGGAAGGGGGCCAGCCCCAGCATTTT. Its protein is CSAREGGQPQHF.

The chain links TRBV4-3 to TRBJ1-2; 10 bases fit TRBD1. The CDR3 length is 16 residues. Germline V gene sequence: CDR1 LGHNA, CDR2 YSLEER. V lost 3 bases to trimming and J lost 3 bases; unmatched junction nucleotides: 7. The CDR3 DNA sequence: TGCGCCAGCAGCCACGGGACAGGGGAGGTTGACTATGGCTACACCTTC. Its translation is CASSHGTGEVDYGYTF.

The chain carries TRBV3-1 and TRBJ2-7; 7 bases map to TRBD2. The germline V gene encodes CDR1 LGHDT and CDR2 YNNKEL (reference sequence). The CDR3 consists of 16 residues. The trim removed 1 base at V and 0 bases at J, leaving 6 bases unmatched. CDR3 sequence reads: CASSQGAAGSSYEQYF. CDR3 sequence (DNA): TGTGCCAGCAGCCAAGGGGCAGCGGGGAGCTCCTACGAGCAGTACTTC.

A remark on this clonotype: One end of the junction does not line up with germline, which may come from a read error. The V and J genes are TRBV15 and TRBJ1-5; D gene ambiguous. Germline lookup yields CDR1 LNHNV and CDR2 YYDKDF (reference sequence). This CDR3 has 13 amino acids. The CDR3 region has the DNA TGTGCCACCAGCAGAGATAGCGATCAGCCCCAGCATTTT. Amino acids: CATSRDSDQPQHF.

This clonotype was observed once. The rearrangement links TRBV11-3 to TRBJ2-1; the D is unclear. Germline assignment: CDR1 SGHNT and CDR2 YENEEA. The CDR3 is 15 residues long. V lost 5 bases and J lost 5, with 16 bases in between. In nucleotides, the CDR3 is TGTGCCAGCAGCCTTGCCGGCGGTGGACACAATGAGCAGTTCTTC. Protein product: CASSLAGGGHNEQFF.

The rearrangement joins TRBV25-1 to TRBJ2-7; possibly TRBD1 for D (5 bases). This CDR3 spans 13 amino acids. The V end was cut by 3 bases, the J end by 5 bases, with 11 bases between. Germline assignment: CDR1 MGHDK and CDR2 SYGVNS. CDR3 DNA: TGTGCCAGCAGTGACAGGGTCGCGAACGAGCAGTACTTC. Residues: CASSDRVANEQYF.

The rearrangement links TRBV20-1 to TRBJ2-7; 7 bases map to TRBD1. This CDR3 is 15 amino acids long. Germline lookup yields CDR1 DFQATT and CDR2 SNEGSKA (reference sequence). After removal of 4 bases from V and 6 bases from J, the junction contained 15 bases not matched to a gene. In DNA, the CDR3 is TGCAGTGCTAATGCCGGGACAGCCTATCTCCCCGAGCAGTACTTC. Translated: CSANAGTAYLPEQYF.

This chain uses TRBV7-9 with TRBJ2-7, with D maybe TRBD2 (5 bases). The V gene lost 5 bases and the J gene lost 3 bases, with 8 bases spanning the gap. Germline V gene data show CDR1 as SEHNR and CDR2 as FQNEAQ (reference sequence). CDR3 length: 12 residues. The CDR3 spells CASSPDFYEQYF. The CDR3 nucleotides read TGTGCCAGCAGCCCGGACTTCTACGAGCAGTACTTC.

V usage is TRBV27 and J usage is TRBJ2-7; 8 nucleotides match TRBD2. With V trimmed by 4 bases and J by 7 bases, 15 bases remained unmatched. This CDR3 is built from 16 residues. The germline V gene has CDR1 MNHEY and CDR2 SMNVEV (reference sequence). CDR3 bases: TGTGCCAGCAGTTCCTTGCGGGGGGATCCGAGAGGGGAGCAGTACTTC. Encoded protein: CASSSLRGDPRGEQYF.

In its sample, this clonotype was seen once. V usage is TRBV11-2 and J usage is TRBJ2-7; D is perhaps TRBD2 (5 bases). The ends were cut back, 4 bases at V and 2 bases at J, with 9 bases in the middle. Germline values: CDR1 SGHAT, CDR2 FQNNGV. The CDR3 covers 13 residues. The CDR3 spells CASSSILAYEQYV. DNA for the CDR3: TGTGCCAGCAGCTCCATACTAGCCTACGAGCAGTACGTC.

The chain couples TRBV27 to TRBJ2-2; perhaps D is TRBD1 or TRBD2 (5 bases each). The V gene lost 4 bases and the J gene lost 4 bases, with 19 bases spanning the gap. In germline, CDR1 is MNHEY, CDR2 SMNVEV (reference sequence). This CDR3 spans 17 amino acids. CDR3 loop: CASSYFPGAGSTGELFF. The CDR3 DNA reads as TGTGCCAGCAGTTATTTTCCCGGGGCCGGCAGCACCGGGGAGCTGTTTTTT.

This chain uses TRBV27 with TRBJ1-1; 7 bases are shared with TRBD1. With 5 bases clipped from V and 5 bases from J, the junction kept 8 bases outside the gene matches. CDR1 and CDR2 from the germline V gene are MNHEY and SMNVEV (reference sequence). The length of the CDR3 is 14 residues. DNA for the CDR3: TGTGCCAGCAGTCCGATACAGGGGATGACTGAAGCTTTCTTT. Translating gives CASSPIQGMTEAFF.

The rearrangement links TRBV11-2 to TRBJ2-7; 7 nucleotides match TRBD1. Per the germline V gene, CDR1 is SGHAT and CDR2 is FQNNGV. This CDR3 region has 15 residues. Trimming removed 1 base from V and 2 bases from J; junction bases left unmatched: 5. CDR3 DNA: TGTGCCAGCAGCTTAGGTCGGACAGGCCCCTACGAGCAGTACGTC. Its translation: CASSLGRTGPYEQYV.

This rearrangement joins TRBV30 to TRBJ1-5, with TRBD1 as a possible D gene (5 bases). CDR1 and CDR2 from the germline V gene are GTSNPN and SVGIG (reference sequence). There are 17 residues in the CDR3. V lost 1 base to trimming and J lost 0 bases, with 16 bases between them. The CDR3 region is CAWSAGTARYSNQPQHF. The DNA of the CDR3 is TGTGCCTGGAGTGCAGGGACGGCTCGATATAGCAATCAGCCCCAGCATTTT.